A single T cell receptor beta chain is shown here with its context. Its cognate antigen has yet to be identified. Base qualities are not at hand, and no much larger clone is one base apart. Participants in the prospective study were enrolled through a virtual design, were aged 18 to 89 years, and lived in 24 United States geographic areas. In the prospective study, cohorts were assigned on the basis of participant-reported clinical history obtained from a screening survey and a study questionnaire. For ImmuneRACE Cohort 3, a participant was defined as recovered based on two consecutive negative NP/OP PCR tests, clearance by a healthcare professional, or resolution of symptoms. Mobile phlebotomists in the prospective study collected whole blood, serum and a nasopharyngeal or oropharyngeal swab from every participant. Participants in the prospective study had the option to provide additional blood draws and questionnaires over a roughly two-month period. Prospective study blood samples were shipped either frozen or at room temperature before DNA extraction.

These data come from a study of blood T cell repertoires in COVID-19 (dated by TCRdb to 2020 to 2022). The study in broad terms: Samples from collaborators originated in the United States, Italy and Spain and spanned both the acute and convalescent phases of COVID-19. The prospective study material was composed of cDNA or gDNA derived from T cells, B-cell-depleted T cells, or PBMCs. The dataset comprised deeply sampled blood TCRbeta repertoires from subjects exposed to, actively infected with, or recovered from COVID-19. The repertoires were made available in a free public database intended to serve as a resource for research on the immune response to SARS-CoV-2. Samples were obtained from the ongoing ImmuneRACE study (first 160 participants) and from some 1,200 subjects provided by 6 global collaborators. The sample metadata nearly always contained a de-identified subject ID, COVID-19 status, age in years and sex. Where available, HLA class I and class II types were taken from metadata supplied by the sample provider and were not determined by assay-based typing.

TCRbeta CDR3 regions were amplified from genomic DNA using the immunoSEQ Assay, a bias-controlled multiplex PCR. In the authors' own workflow: Within the assay, amplification of reference gene primers was used to estimate how many nucleated cells each sample contained. To quantify the absolute abundance of each unique TCRbeta CDR3 rearrangement, sequence reads were collapsed and filtered. For each sample, productive Simpson clonality was calculated as the square root of Simpson's diversity index over productive rearrangements. TCRdb provides this immuneACCESS table in a form limited to in-frame rearrangements. Some clones are lacking; in checked studies, under half of them reflect an unresolved V gene, and why the rest are absent is not known. Clone size and V and J calls were adopted from that table, with D and trimming inferred from the DNA. A total of over 250,000 clones appear in this sample, roughly 89% of them only once. Just under 9% of the sample is held by the ten biggest clonotypes.

Beyond this particular receptor, the publication reports: How much clinical and demographic metadata was included differed by source and by participant, and the metadata was provided uncurated.

The germline V gene (reference sequence) specifies LNHNV as CDR1 and YYDKDF as CDR2. The CDR3 sequence holds 15 residues, the cysteine and phenylalanine included. Of all the DNA, just the CDR3 is kept, 45 bases in frame from base 1. V is pared back by 0 bases and J by 2 bases, with 11 bases lying between the germline termini. The sample was PBMCs or T cells enriched from blood (not recorded which). The clonotype was recovered from a man in his forties who had recovered from COVID-19. Rearrangement joined TRBV15 to TRBJ2-7; no D gene is confidently identified. The DNA is TGTGCCACCAGCAGAGACCCGGGTGTTACCTACGAGCAGTACTTC. This translates into CATSRDPGVTYEQYF.